Listed below are T cell receptor beta chains from one sample, sequenced in a study of T cell changes during pregnancy in multiple sclerosis. TCRdb keeps only in-frame clones here, not all; method: immunoSEQ multiplex PCR. The sample contains about 36,000 clones, about 88% of which appear only once. The sequencing used CD4+ T cells from peripheral blood mononuclear cells, collected in the first trimester of pregnancy. The receptors stem from a female donor with multiple sclerosis, enrolled in a pregnancy study. CDR3s include the opening cysteine and the closing phenylalanine or tryptophan. The D gene is left open where the match is weak. Some rows mark clone size as missing; the rest say once, few, many or name a class of expanded clone.

DNA,CDR3,D,J,size,V
TGTGCCAGCAATGGCGGCAGCCGAACGACTAGCGGGAGGGCCAGCCCGTTCTTC,CASNGGSRTTSGRASPFF,TRBD2,TRBJ2-1,NA,TRBV28
TGTGCCAGCAGCTTAGGGACTAGCGGGGACTCCTACGAGCAGTACTTC,CASSLGTSGDSYEQYF,TRBD2,TRBJ2-7,NA,TRBV7-2
TGCGCCAGCAGCCAAGAAGAACTAGTGGTGTACGATGAGCAGTTCTTC,CASSQEELVVYDEQFF,NA,TRBJ2-1,NA,TRBV4-1
TGTGCCAGCACTCACAGGGATGAGCAGTTCTTC,CASTHRDEQFF,NA,TRBJ2-1,NA,TRBV6-1
TGCGCCAGCCACACTTCCGGGACAGACGACGAGCAGTACTTC,CASHTSGTDDEQYF,TRBD1,TRBJ2-7,NA,TRBV5-1
TGTGCCAGCAGCTTAAGCCACCCAGATACGCAGTATTTT,CASSLSHPDTQYF,NA,TRBJ2-3,once,TRBV11-2
TGTGCCAGCAGCCAACGGAGGACAGTTATGAACACTGAAGCTTTCTTT,CASSQRRTVMNTEAFF,NA,TRBJ1-1,once,TRBV4-2
TGTGCCAGCAGCGCCCGTGGCCAGGGAACCCCTCAGTACTTC,CASSARGQGTPQYF,NA,TRBJ2-4,NA,TRBV9
TGTGCCAGCACCCCGACCGGACAGGGGACCCACGAGCAGTACTTC,CASTPTGQGTHEQYF,TRBD1,TRBJ2-7,NA,TRBV6-5
TGTGCCAGCAGCCAGAAGACAGGGCTTGGCTACACCTTC,CASSQKTGLGYTF,TRBD1,TRBJ1-2,NA,TRBV5-4
TGTGCCAGCAGCTTAGGCCCAGGTTCCTCATACGAGCAGTACTTC,CASSLGPGSSYEQYF,NA,TRBJ2-7,NA,TRBV7-2